This T cell receptor (beta chain) emerged from a study of response to subunit inactivated influenza vaccine. The V segment lost 0 bases and the J segment 4 bases; nucleotides outside the gene matches: 11. Germline V CDR1 and CDR2: DFQATT, SNEGSKA (reference sequence). The CDR3 covers 17 residues. TCRdb passed the RT-PCR reads through MiXCR, listing each CDR3 protein once. Among about 780,000 distinct CDR3 sequences, approximately 17% were seen once, and the ten largest hold under 13%. This clonotype turned up a few times. This TCR came from a man aged 50-60 years who received an inactivated influenza vaccine. V gene TRBV20-1 combines with J gene TRBJ2-2, with 7 nucleotides matching TRBD2. The specimen was PBMCs from blood, collected around 5 days after vaccination. The CDR3 DNA reads TGCAGTGCTAGAGATCCTCGAGCGGGGAGTCTCACCGGGGAGCTGTTTTTT. Translating it yields CSARDPRAGSLTGELFF.